The 25 T cell receptor beta chains below all came from one sample that was sequenced in a study of brain T cells in children with intractable seizures. Time point: blood from clinic visit 5 months post-surgery; TSC patient then seizure free. Measured with immunoSEQ multiplex PCR; TCRdb has only the in-frame clones, and not every one. Of 340,000 or so clones listed, 93% are singletons. Source: peripheral blood, taken around 5 months after surgery. These receptors were taken from a boy under three years old with tuberous sclerosis and intractable seizures.

The chain employs TRBV7-3 and TRBJ1-1; no reliable D call. The CDR3 has 13 amino acids. Trimming took 5 bases from V and 5 from J, leaving 12 bases between them. The germline gives CDR1 SGHTA, CDR2 FQGTGA. This CDR3 is CASSRESNTEAFF. The CDR3 nucleotides are TGTGCCAGCAGCAGGGAATCGAATACTGAAGCTTTCTTT.

This clone came up once. The chain recombines TRBV5-6 with TRBJ2-1; D possibly corresponds to TRBD2 (7 bases). The germline V gene encodes CDR1 SGHDT and CDR2 YYEEEE. The CDR3 is 15 amino acids. Between the trimmed V and J ends, which lost 2 bases and 6 bases, there was a span of 15 bases. The CDR3 nucleotides read TGTGCCAGCAGCTTAGGGGGGGCTCAGACCAATGAGCAGTTCTTC. This translates into CASSLGGAQTNEQFF.

The V call is TRBV20-1, the J call TRBJ2-3; D is uncertain. This CDR3 is 12 amino acids long. V was shortened by 3 bases and J by 2 bases, with 6 bases between the two germline ends. In germline, CDR1 is DFQATT, CDR2 SNEGSKA (reference sequence). This CDR3 is CSASPITDTQYF. CDR3 DNA sequence: TGCAGTGCTAGTCCTATCACAGATACGCAGTATTTT.

The chain carries TRBV9 and TRBJ2-3; 9 nucleotides match TRBD2. V lost 3 bases, J lost 6 bases, and 14 bases stayed unmatched. This CDR3 comprises 17 residues. Germline V gives CDR1 SGDLS, CDR2 YYNGEE. Here the CDR3 reads CASSATRLAGFTDTQYF. CDR3 DNA: TGTGCCAGCAGCGCCACCCGCCTAGCGGGGTTTACCGATACGCAGTATTTT.

The chain carries TRBV9 and TRBJ1-5; D uncertain. Germline CDR1 reads SGDLS; CDR2 reads YYNGEE. This CDR3 spans 15 amino acids. Trimming shortened V by 4 bases and J by 8 bases, and 19 bases separated the two germline ends. Here the CDR3 reads CASSPNDAYSEPQHF. In nucleotides, the CDR3 is TGTGCCAGCAGCCCGAACGACGCCTACTCGGAGCCCCAGCATTTT.

The chain recombines TRBV3-1 (or the pseudogene TRBV3-2) with TRBJ2-1, with D tentatively TRBD2 (6 bases). Germline V lookup: CDR1 LGHDT, CDR2 YNNKEL (reference sequence). The CDR3 is made up of 17 amino acids. V was shortened by 1 base and J by 4 bases, with 17 bases between the two germline ends. The CDR3 sequence is CASSQAQGASVYNEQFF. The CDR3 nucleotides read TGTGCCAGCAGCCAAGCACAAGGCGCTAGCGTGTACAATGAGCAGTTCTTC.

The chain carries TRBV6-5 and TRBJ1-1; D is possibly TRBD1 (6 bases). V was clipped by 0 bases and J by 5 bases, with 13 bases between them. Germline CDR1 is MNHEY and CDR2 is SVGAGI. The CDR3 consists of 15 residues. This CDR3 reads CASSYSPGADTEAFF. DNA of the CDR3: TGTGCCAGCAGTTACTCTCCGGGGGCGGATACTGAAGCTTTCTTT.

This chain's CDR3 is CASSSGSRGSNEQFF. For the CDR3, the DNA is TGTGCCAGTAGTAGCGGGTCCCGGGGTTCCAATGAGCAGTTCTTC. This chain joins TRBV19 and TRBJ2-1; weak D call: TRBD2 (5 bases). V was trimmed by 4 bases and J by 6 bases, leaving 16 bases between them. Germline CDR1 and CDR2: LNHDA and SQIVND (reference sequence). The length of the CDR3 is 15 residues.

This chain links TRBV5-5 with TRBJ2-7; weak D call: TRBD1 (5 bases). CDR3 length equals 15 residues. CDR1 and CDR2 from the germline V gene are SGHKS and YYEKEE (reference sequence). V was pared by 4 bases and J by 5 bases, with 19 bases between. The CDR3, as DNA: TGTGCCAGCAGCATCACGGTTGGGGCTCTTCACGAGCAGTACTTC. This translates into CASSITVGALHEQYF.

CDR3 in amino acids: CASSLEALQGPNSPLHF. The CDR3 DNA sequence: TGTGCCAGCAGCTTAGAGGCGTTACAGGGACCTAATTCACCCCTCCACTTT. V is TRBV11-3 and J is TRBJ1-6; a possible D gene is TRBD1 (6 bases). Looked up from germline, CDR1 is SGHNT and CDR2 is YENEEA. This CDR3 contains 17 residues. V lost 0 bases, J lost 6 bases, and 15 bases lay in between.

The chain uses TRBV7-9 and TRBJ2-2; D remains unclear. The length of the CDR3 is 14 residues. Germline V gene lookup returns CDR1 SEHNR and CDR2 FQNEAQ (reference sequence). V lost 7 bases and J 5 bases, leaving 14 bases between the germline ends. CDR3 coding DNA: TGTGCCAGCACCCATACCCAAGGGACCGGGGAGCTGTTTTTT. This encodes CASTHTQGTGELFF.

This rearrangement joins TRBV24-1 to TRBJ2-2; no reliable D call. V dropped 4 bases and J dropped 1 base, with 3 bases sitting between them. The CDR3 covers 13 residues. The germline V gene encodes CDR1 KGHDR and CDR2 SFDVKD. CDR3 residues: CATSDKNTGELFF. Written as DNA, the CDR3 is TGTGCCACCAGTGACAAGAACACCGGGGAGCTGTTTTTT.

This sequence joins TRBV28 and TRBJ1-1; no firm D call. The V gene lost 2 bases and the J gene lost 1 base, with 5 bases spanning the gap. Per germline, CDR1 MDHEN and CDR2 SYDVKM. The CDR3 runs to 13 residues. CDR3 DNA sequence: TGTGCCAGCAGTTTAGGGTGGAACACTGAAGCTTTCTTT. Translating gives CASSLGWNTEAFF. Full variable domain (outside the CDR3, taken from reference TRBV28 and TRBJ1-1): DVKVTQSSRYLVKRTGEKVFLECVQDMDHENMFWYRQDPGLGLRLIYFSYDVKMKEKGDIPEGYSVSREKKERFSLILESASTNQTSMYLCASSLGWNTEAFFGQGTRLTVV.

This chain uses TRBV5-1 with TRBJ2-7; D not certain. Looked up from germline, CDR1 is SGHRS and CDR2 is YFSETQ. The CDR3 is 15 amino acids. The ends were cut back, 0 bases at V and 2 bases at J, with 12 bases in the middle. Written as DNA, the CDR3 is TGCGCCAGCAGCTTGGTGGCCCAGGCCACCTACGAGCAGTACTTC. It yields the protein CASSLVAQATYEQYF.

V is TRBV5-1 and J is TRBJ2-3; D gene ambiguous. Trimming removed 1 base at V and 0 bases at J, with 3 bases between. CDR1 is SGHRS and CDR2 is YFSETQ in the germline V gene. The CDR3 is made up of 13 amino acids. CDR3 loop: CASSLYSTDTQYF. In DNA, the CDR3 is TGCGCCAGCAGCTTGTACAGCACAGATACGCAGTATTTT.

A word on this clone: The same CDR3 can be traced to other DNA sequences in this sample. The J gene is TRBJ1-1, the V gene TRBV6-4; the D is unclear. This CDR3 comprises 17 residues. Trimming took off 3 bases at V and 7 bases at J, with 24 bases between the two ends. Germline CDR1 MRHNA, CDR2 SNTAGT. CDR3 sequence (DNA): TGTGCCAGCAGTGATCCCCGCCTGGGGTCCCCATCCGGTGAAGCTTTCTTT. Protein product: CASSDPRLGSPSGEAFF.

This clone has a single count. J is TRBJ1-1 and V is TRBV5-6, with 10 bases fitting TRBD1. The germline V gene has CDR1 SGHDT and CDR2 YYEEEE. The CDR3 sequence is 15 residues long. Trimming at V came to 2 bases and at J to 4 bases, leaving 5 bases not matched to a gene. For the CDR3, the DNA is TGTGCCAGCAGCTTATCCGGGACAGGGGTCACTGAAGCTTTCTTT. Its protein product is CASSLSGTGVTEAFF.

The V and J genes are TRBV7-9 and TRBJ1-1, with D possibly being TRBD1 (6 bases). This CDR3 is built from 15 residues. V was clipped by 4 bases and J by 3 bases, with 15 bases between them. CDR1 SEHNR and CDR2 FQNEAQ come from the germline V gene (reference sequence). This CDR3 is CASSSEPGQYTEAFF. The CDR3 DNA sequence: TGTGCCAGCAGCTCTGAACCGGGACAATACACTGAAGCTTTCTTT.

The V call is TRBV11-2, the J call TRBJ1-5; D call uncertain. Deletions cut 4 bases from V and 8 bases from J, with 18 bases between. The CDR3 is made up of 15 amino acids. Germline values: CDR1 SGHAT, CDR2 FQNNGV. The CDR3 coding sequence is TGTGCCAGCAGCTACAAGGGCGGAGTGAGGGAGCCCCAGCATTTT. It translates to CASSYKGGVREPQHF. The full variable domain, rest sourced from reference TRBV11-2 and TRBJ1-5, is EAGVAQSPRYKIIEKRQSVAFWCNPISGHATLYWYQQILGQGPKLLIQFQNNGVVDDSQLPKDRFSAERLKGVDSTLKIQPAKLEDSAVYLCASSYKGGVREPQHFGDGTRLSIL.

The chain is built from TRBV6-5 and TRBJ2-5; tentative D call: TRBD2 (5 bases). This CDR3 contains 12 residues. Germline V gene sequence: CDR1 MNHEY, CDR2 SVGAGI. V lost 7 bases and J lost 4, with 10 bases in between. CDR3 DNA sequence: TGTGCCAGCACTGGGAGTGGAGAGACCCAGTACTTC. The encoded protein is CASTGSGETQYF.

Points on this clone: Other DNA sequences from this sample encode an identical CDR3 as well. The V gene is TRBV12-3 or TRBV12-4, the J gene TRBJ1-2; no definite D call. There are 12 residues in the CDR3. V was shortened by 3 bases and J by 2 bases, with 4 bases between the two germline ends. In DNA form, the CDR3 reads TGTGCCAGCAGTTTTACAAACTATGGCTACACCTTC. It specifies CASSFTNYGYTF.

J is TRBJ2-1 and V is TRBV2; D perhaps matches TRBD2 (5 bases). Trimming removed 7 bases from V and 7 bases from J, with 17 bases in between. In germline, CDR1 is SNHLY, CDR2 FYNNEI. CDR3 length equals 14 residues. CDR3 nucleotide sequence: TGTGCCAGCACTTTTTTACTAGAAGTAAATGAGCAGTTCTTC. This encodes CASTFLLEVNEQFF.

This clone occurred a few times. The V call is TRBV14, the J call TRBJ2-1, with 10 nucleotides matching TRBD2. The CDR3 spans 15 residues. Germline V gives CDR1 SGHDN, CDR2 FVKESK. V lost 1 base to trimming and J lost 7 bases; unmatched junction nucleotides: 4. CDR3 sequence reads: CASSQAPSGSNEQFF. CDR3 bases: TGTGCCAGCAGCCAAGCCCCTAGCGGGAGTAATGAGCAGTTCTTC.

This sequence joins TRBV2 and TRBJ2-5, with 8 bases matching TRBD1. There are 15 residues in the CDR3. V gave up 6 bases and J gave up 4 bases; unmatched junction bases: 10. Per germline, CDR1 SNHLY and CDR2 FYNNEI. CDR3 DNA: TGTGCCAGCAGCTTCGGACAGGGTACTAGAGAGACCCAGTACTTC. Translated, it gives CASSFGQGTRETQYF.

The V and J genes are TRBV5-6 and TRBJ2-4; D is possibly TRBD1 or TRBD2 (7 bases each). V gave up 4 bases and J gave up 8 bases, with 19 bases separating them. Germline V gene sequence: CDR1 SGHDT, CDR2 YYEEEE. This CDR3 is 15 amino acids long. The CDR3 reads CASSPGRQGGDIQYF. The CDR3 DNA sequence: TGTGCCAGCAGCCCAGGGCGACAGGGAGGGGACATTCAGTACTTC.